This is a list of T cell receptor beta chains from one sample in a study of control samples from healthy donors and cancer patients. Profiled with immunoSEQ multiplex PCR; TCRdb holds only in-frame clones, not every one. Of tens of thousands of clones listed, around nine tenths are singletons. Sequencing input: PBMCs. The receptors shown here come from a woman in her sixties or seventies with head and neck cancer. Each CDR3 is given with its conserved first and last residue. Clone size is given for some rows only: seen once, a few or many times, or a class if the clone is expanded.

V | size | CDR3
TRBV19 | . | CATAIESGSFYEQYF
TRBV19 | few | CASSVTGSFSYEQYF
TRBV9 | . | CASSVSSGRTIADTQYF
TRBV11-3 | . | CASSPGGTDSYEQYF
TRBV5-4 | . | CASSLGWRSYNEQFF
TRBV5-6 | . | CASSYGSNQNIQYF
TRBV10-1 | . | CASSGAGPGELFF
TRBV19 | . | CASSMGMTGLRTEAFF
TRBV4-1 | . | CASSQGGLAGVGTGELFF
TRBV9 | . | CASSVEPSGIGGYNEQFF
TRBV7-9 | . | CASFGGPGRRNTEAFF
TRBV27 | . | CASSLSLNNEQFF
TRBV30 | . | CACQWGGRRNQPQHF
TRBV2 | . | CASVAGVGNEQFF
TRBV11-2 | . | CASSYRGSNQPQHF